In this sample, the clone carrying this TCR beta chain turned up a few times. These data belong to a study of CD8+CD57+ T cells in acquired aplastic anemia. All sequencing subjects had displayed CD8+CD57+ cell expansion on flow cytometry. Genomic DNA provided the template from which TCR beta VDJ and CDR3 profiles were obtained. TCRdb reanalysed the reads using MiXCR and keeps one entry per CDR3 protein. The table lists 150,000 to 180,000 distinct CDR3 sequences, roughly 49% of them singletons. The germline V gene has CDR1 LNHNV and CDR2 YYDKDF (reference sequence). V was clipped by 4 bases and J by 2 bases, with 10 bases between them. CDR3 length equals 14 residues.

This chain connects TRBV15 to TRBJ2-3; D could derive from TRBD1 or TRBD2 (5 bases each). The origin of this receptor is a human donor with aplastic anemia. Specimen: sorted CD4+, CD8+, or CD8+CD57+ T cells (not recorded which) from PBMCs. CDR3 in amino acids: CATSTGTFTDTQYF. As DNA, the CDR3 is TGTGCCACCAGCACGGGGACGTTCACAGATACGCAGTATTTT.